This T cell receptor (beta chain) was recorded in a study of CXCR3-negative and CXCR3-positive naive CD8 T cells. Each TRB cDNA library was prepared by 5' RACE (with UMI labels). TCRdb reanalyzed the 5' RACE reads and collapses them to one entry per CDR3 protein, without DNA. This table holds 100,000 to 150,000 distinct CDR3 sequences. Germline loops: CDR1 MNHEY, CDR2 SVGAGI. CDR3 length: 18 residues. The chain joins TRBV6-5 to TRBJ2-3; with no DNA, the TCRdb D assignment of TRBD2 cannot be verified. Sequenced material: naive CXCR3- CD8+ T cells from blood. Described subset: CD45RO-CCR7+CD27+CD95- naive CD8+ T cells lacking CXCR3 (TNR3-). This TCR was recovered from a human donor in good health. Some clones in this sample may be carry-over from other donors' samples. The CDR3 region is CASSYVLAGGPHTDTQYF.